The rows below give T cell receptor beta chains drawn from one sample of a study of a mutant IDH1 vaccine in newly diagnosed glioma. The assay was immunoSEQ multiplex PCR, and TCRdb's table has in-frame clones only and misses some. Altogether around 49,000 clones are present, around 80% being singletons, with the ten largest covering roughly 4.8%. These receptors lack a known antigen. The sample was PBMCs, taken from a glioma patient whose treatment included an IDH1 peptide vaccine. The receptor source for this set is a man aged 45-60 years with glioma. CDR3s include the opening cysteine and the closing phenylalanine or tryptophan. The D gene is left open where the match is weak. Size is omitted from some rows. Given values are once, few, many or a class for expanded clones.

>TRBJ1-1|.|.|TRBV6-5
TGTGCCAGCACCTCAGGGGTGAGAGCTTTCTTT
CASTSGVRAFF
>TRBJ1-4|.|.|TRBV14
TGTGCCAGCAGCTGGGGTCCTAATGAAAAACTGTTTTTT
CASSWGPNEKLFF
>TRBJ1-5|.|.|TRBV5-6
TGTGCCAGCAGCTGGAGGGGGACCAATCAGCCCCAGCATTTT
CASSWRGTNQPQHF
>TRBJ1-2|.|.|TRBV6-5
TGTGCCACCGCCGGGGGTTATGGCTACACCTTC
CATAGGYGYTF
>TRBJ2-5|TRBD1|.|TRBV5-4
TGTGCCAGCAGCCCCGGACAGGGGGGCGAGACCCAGTACTTC
CASSPGQGGETQYF
>TRBJ1-4|TRBD1|.|TRBV7-9
TGTGCCAGCAGCTATTCGGACAGGACCCCTCTAATGGTGTTTTTT
CASSYSDRTPLMVFF
>TRBJ1-1|.|.|TRBV30
TGTGCCTGGAATCCTAGGGTTGACACTGAAGCTTTCTTT
CAWNPRVDTEAFF
>TRBJ2-1|TRBD1|few|TRBV2
TGTGCCAGCAGCGCCGGACAGGTCGACAATGAGCAGTTCTTC
CASSAGQVDNEQFF
>TRBJ2-5|.|.|TRBV7-6
TGTGCCAGCAGCTCCGGGACACTGGAGACCCAGTACTTC
CASSSGTLETQYF
>TRBJ2-7|.|once|TRBV30
TGTGCCTTCAACACGATGAGCGAGCAGTACTTC
CAFNTMSEQYF
>TRBJ1-5|.|once|TRBV6-5
TGTGCCAGCAGTTATTCAGGGGCGGAACAGCCCCAGCATTTT
CASSYSGAEQPQHF
>TRBJ2-7|.|.|TRBV10-3
TGTGCCACCAAGGGGACAATCTACGAGCAGTACTTC
CATKGTIYEQYF
>TRBJ1-5|TRBD1|.|TRBV27
TGTGCCAGCAGTCTCTACGGGGGACAGGGGCGTCAGCCCCAGCATTTT
CASSLYGGQGRQPQHF
>TRBJ1-3|.|.|TRBV5-8
TGTGCCAGCAGCCCACAAACAGGGTATGGAAACACCATATATTTT
CASSPQTGYGNTIYF
>TRBJ2-5|.|.|TRBV5-4
TGTGCCAGCAGCTTGAGGACAGAAGAGACCCAGTACTTC
CASSLRTEETQYF
>TRBJ2-2|.|few|TRBV6-1
TGTGCCAGCAGTGAAGCGGCGCTAGGCACCGGGGAGCTGTTTTTT
CASSEAALGTGELFF
>TRBJ2-1|TRBD1|.|TRBV5-1
TGCGCCAGCAGCGGGACAGGGGATCGGAATGAGCAGTTCTTC
CASSGTGDRNEQFF
>TRBJ2-1|TRBD1|once|TRBV4-1
TGCGCCACCCAGGGGGTAGGCTACAATGAGCAGTTCTTC
CATQGVGYNEQFF
>TRBJ1-1|.|.|TRBV30
TGTGCCTGGGAGGCAGGGTTCACTGAAGCTTTCTTT
CAWEAGFTEAFF
>TRBJ1-2|.|.|TRBV29-1
TGCAGCGTTGGTCCAGGGGAACACTATGGCTACACCTTC
CSVGPGEHYGYTF
>TRBJ1-5|.|.|TRBV5-6
TGTGCCAGCAGCTTTGTAGATCAGCCCCAGCATTTT
CASSFVDQPQHF
>TRBJ1-2|.|.|TRBV27
TGTTCCCCTCCCCGTCATGGGGATGGCTACACCTTC
CSPPRHGDGYTF
>TRBJ1-2|.|.|TRBV19
TGTGCCAGTAGTGCCCTTATTGGACAGCCAGATTTCTATGGCTACACCTTC
CASSALIGQPDFYGYTF
>TRBJ1-1|.|.|TRBV6-6
TGTGCCAGCAATAGACAGGTGCCAAACACTGAAGCTTTCTTT
CASNRQVPNTEAFF
>TRBJ2-5|.|.|TRBV7-9
TGTGCCAGCAGCTTACTCGGGGGGCCTGGGGAGACCCAGTACTTC
CASSLLGGPGETQYF
>TRBJ1-5|.|.|TRBV5-1
TGCGCCAGCTCCACCGACGGTAATAGCAATCAGCCCCAGCATTTT
CASSTDGNSNQPQHF
>TRBJ2-1|.|.|TRBV4-2
TGTGCCAGCAGCCAAGATTTGGCTAGCTCCTACAATGAGCAGTTCTTC
CASSQDLASSYNEQFF
>TRBJ2-1|.|.|TRBV5-1
TGCGCCAGCAGCTTGGAAAGGGCTAGTGATGAGCAGTTCTTC
CASSLERASDEQFF
>TRBJ2-1|.|.|TRBV5-1
TGCGCCAGCAGCTTGACGGGGGCCGGGAATGAGCAGTTCTTC
CASSLTGAGNEQFF
>TRBJ1-3|.|.|TRBV7-9
TGTGCCAGCAGCCCCCCCAGGCGAATTGGAAACACCATATATTTT
CASSPPRRIGNTIYF
>TRBJ1-1|.|.|TRBV6-6
TGTGCCAGCAGCCTAGGTTGGGGCACTGAAGCTTTCTTT
CASSLGWGTEAFF
>TRBJ1-1|.|.|TRBV27
TGTGCCAGCACTAGGACAGCATCCACTGAAGCTTTCTTT
CASTRTASTEAFF
>TRBJ1-5|.|.|TRBV7-9
TGTGCCAGCAGCTCACAGGGAGAAGTCGATCAGCCCCAGCATTTT
CASSSQGEVDQPQHF
>TRBJ1-5|.|.|TRBV5-5
TGTGCCAGCAGCTTGGGACAGGCCAGCAATCAGCCCCAGCATTTT
CASSLGQASNQPQHF
>TRBJ2-1|TRBD1|.|TRBV5-1
TGCGCCAGCAGCGCGGACAGGGTTAATGATGAGCAGTTCTTC
CASSADRVNDEQFF
>TRBJ2-1|TRBD2|.|TRBV19
TGTGCCACCGTCGAAAGGACTAGCTCTTACAATGAGCAGTTCTTC
CATVERTSSYNEQFF
>TRBJ2-5|.|.|TRBV28
TGTGCCAGCAGTTTGGGGCAGCCCGGGTCGTGGCAAGAGACCCAGTACTTC
CASSLGQPGSWQETQYF
>TRBJ1-1|.|.|TRBV14
TGTGCCAGCAGCTCCAATCGAGGGGGAGAAGCTTTCTTT
CASSSNRGGEAFF
>TRBJ2-6|.|.|TRBV14
TGTGCCAGCAGCCAAGTATTTCAGGGACCTGGGGCCAACGTCCTGACTTTC
CASSQVFQGPGANVLTF
>TRBJ2-6|.|.|TRBV6-4
TGTGCCAGCAGTGACGGTGGCTCTGGGGCCAACGTCCTGACTTTC
CASSDGGSGANVLTF
>TRBJ2-7|.|.|TRBV9
TGTGCCAGCAGCGTAGTACGGGCTGAGGAGCAGTACTTC
CASSVVRAEEQYF
>TRBJ1-4|TRBD1|.|TRBV2
TGTGCCAGCAGTCAACCCGGGACAGCAAGTGAAAAACTGTTTTTT
CASSQPGTASEKLFF